The 32 T cell receptor beta chains given below trace back to one sample, sequenced in a study of T-cell memory formation after mild COVID-19. A single record per CDR3 protein comes from TCRdb applying MiXCR to the 5' RACE reads. The data hold some 120,000 distinct CDR3 sequences, with 17% observed a single time. The sample consisted of PBMCs or a T cell subset sorted from them (not recorded which). These receptor sequences come from a man aged 18 to 35 who had mild COVID-19 (a few samples of this study predate the infection). Cell type and time point are not known.

This clonotype has more than one count but fewer than ten. The V and J genes are TRBV7-8 and TRBJ2-4, with 10 bases aligning to TRBD2. J was trimmed by 7 bases and V by 7 bases; bases with no gene match: 13. CDR3 length: 16 residues. Germline V gives CDR1 SGHVS, CDR2 FQNEAQ. CDR3 sequence reads: CASTNQAGGRVNIQYF. CDR3 DNA sequence: TGTGCCAGCACAAACCAAGCGGGGGGGCGCGTGAACATTCAGTACTTC.

This clonotype was counted ten times or more. The chain carries TRBV4-3 and TRBJ2-3, with TRBD2 identical over 8 bases. In germline, CDR1 is LGHNA, CDR2 YSLEER. This CDR3 is 17 amino acids long. V was clipped by 1 base and J by 2 bases; unmatched bases: 8. The CDR3 DNA sequence: TGCGCCAGCAGCCAAGCCGGCGGGGGGCCCGACACAGATACGCAGTATTTT. Its protein product is CASSQAGGGPDTDTQYF.

This chain joins TRBV15 and TRBJ1-6, with 12 bases aligning to TRBD1. The CDR3 covers 16 residues. Losses at the gene ends were 1 base for V and 12 bases for J; bases not matched to a gene: 7. Germline V lookup: CDR1 LNHNV, CDR2 YYDKDF (reference sequence). The CDR3: CATSRGDRGHIEPLHF. The CDR3 DNA sequence: TGTGCCACCAGCAGAGGGGACAGGGGGCACATAGAACCCCTCCACTTT.

The chain employs TRBV29-1 and TRBJ2-3, with D possibly being TRBD2 (5 bases). The ends were cut back, 2 bases at V and 1 base at J, with 10 bases in the middle. Germline V gives CDR1 SQVTM, CDR2 ANQGSEA. The CDR3 covers 14 residues. The CDR3 DNA reads as TGCAGCGTTGAACGGTGGGAGCGCACAGATACGCAGTATTTT. It is translated as CSVERWERTDTQYF.

This clonotype showed up many times. The rearrangement joins TRBV7-2 to TRBJ2-3; D is possibly TRBD2 (5 bases). V shed 2 bases and J shed 2 bases, with 17 bases lying between them. The CDR3 totals 17 residues. CDR1 and CDR2 (germline): SGHTA, FQGNSA. The CDR3 sequence is CASSLFASAASTDTQYF. The CDR3, as DNA: TGTGCCAGCAGCTTATTTGCTTCAGCGGCCTCCACAGATACGCAGTATTTT.

This clonotype was detected only a few times. The genes are TRBV6-5 and TRBJ2-5; D is ambiguous. CDR3 length: 13 residues. V lost 6 bases and J lost 0, with 8 bases in between. CDR1 is MNHEY, CDR2 SVGAGI, per germline. The CDR3 DNA is TGTGCCAGCAGACGGGCATACCAAGAGACCCAGTACTTC. Its protein product is CASRRAYQETQYF.

This chain joins TRBV10-3 and TRBJ2-2; the D is unclear. The germline V gene encodes CDR1 ENHRY and CDR2 SYGVKD. V lost 7 bases, J lost 6 bases, and 12 bases lay in between. The CDR3 covers 13 residues. The CDR3 nucleotides read TGTGCCATCAAAGATAGACTGGCCGGGGAGCTGTTTTTT. As protein: CAIKDRLAGELFF.

V and J are TRBV10-3 and TRBJ2-1; 7 nucleotides agree with TRBD1. The length of the CDR3 is 15 residues. With V trimmed by 4 bases and J by 2 bases, 5 bases remained unmatched. Per germline, CDR1 ENHRY and CDR2 SYGVKD. In DNA form, the CDR3 reads TGTGCCATCAGTGCCGGGACAGCCACCTACAATGAGCAGTTCTTC. Translated, it gives CAISAGTATYNEQFF.

The CDR3 region has the DNA TGTGCCAGCACCCTAGACAGGGGGAGGGGCAATGAGCAGTTCTTC. Amino acid sequence: CASTLDRGRGNEQFF. V gene TRBV12-3 or TRBV12-4 combines with J gene TRBJ2-1; 9 bases are shared with TRBD1. The CDR3 totals 15 residues. With V trimmed by 7 bases and J by 6 bases, 10 bases remained unmatched.

This chain links TRBV7-2 with TRBJ1-2; possible D gene TRBD1, 6 bases. The CDR3 is 15 amino acids. V was shortened by 5 bases and J by 4 bases, with 17 bases between the two germline ends. Per the germline V gene, CDR1 is SGHTA and CDR2 is FQGNSA. CDR3 region: CASSRAGTTFYGYTF. The CDR3 region has the DNA TGTGCCAGCAGCAGAGCCGGGACAACGTTCTATGGCTACACCTTC.

This clonotype was picked up a small number of times. V usage is TRBV12-3 or TRBV12-4 and J usage is TRBJ1-5; 10 nucleotides match TRBD1. Germline trimming cut 9 bases from V and 5 bases from J; bases unmatched to any gene: 4. This CDR3 region has 13 residues. CDR3 nucleotides: TGTGCCAGTAGGGGGACAGGGGATCAGCCCCAGCATTTT. Its protein is CASRGTGDQPQHF.

Only a few counts were recorded for this clonotype. This sequence joins TRBV4-2 and TRBJ2-5; 10 positions agree with TRBD2. The junction had 10 bases not matched to a gene; V was cut back by 4 bases and J by 5 bases. Per the germline V gene, CDR1 is LGHNA and CDR2 is YNFKEQ. This CDR3 contains 16 residues. CDR3 in DNA: TGTGCCAGCAGCCTTCGGACTAGCGGAGACGGGGAGACCCAGTACTTC. Amino acid sequence: CASSLRTSGDGETQYF.

The rearrangement joins TRBV4-3 to TRBJ2-3; 8 nucleotides line up with TRBD2. V was clipped by 0 bases and J by 9 bases; unmatched bases: 11. This CDR3 has 16 residues. Germline CDR1 is LGHNA and CDR2 is YSLEER. CDR3 protein: CASSQDYQRGSQTQYF. The CDR3 DNA reads as TGCGCCAGCAGCCAAGACTATCAGCGGGGGAGTCAGACGCAGTATTTT.

The chain uses TRBV18 and TRBJ2-3; tentatively, D is TRBD1 (6 bases). Germline V gene lookup returns CDR1 KGHSH and CDR2 LQKENI. V shed 3 bases and J shed 6 bases, with 13 bases lying between them. The CDR3 consists of 14 residues. The CDR3, as DNA: TGTGCCAGCTCACCGGACTTACAGGGCGATACGCAGTATTTT. Translating it yields CASSPDLQGDTQYF. Looking up the rest from reference TRBV18 and TRBJ2-3 gives the full variable domain: NAGVMQNPRHLVRRRGQEARLRCSPMKGHSHVYWYRQLPEEGLKFMVYLQKENIIDESGMPKERFSAEFPKEGPSILRIQQVVRGDSAAYFCASSPDLQGDTQYFGPGTRLTVL.

The genes are TRBV5-1 and TRBJ2-7; no firm D call. V was pared by 1 base and J by 3 bases, with 14 bases between. The V gene's germline CDR1 is SGHRS and CDR2 YFSETQ. The CDR3 is made up of 15 amino acids. Here the CDR3 reads CASSLRARNYYEQYF. The CDR3 DNA follows: TGCGCCAGCAGCTTGCGAGCCAGGAATTACTACGAGCAGTACTTC.

The chain links TRBV7-2 to TRBJ1-3; 7 bases map to TRBD1. The CDR3 has 13 amino acids. Germline V gene data show CDR1 as SGHTA and CDR2 as FQGNSA. Trimming took 8 bases from V and 5 from J; bases not matched to a gene: 6. The CDR3 DNA reads as TGTGCCAGCGGAACAGGGGTCAGAAACACCATATATTTT. This gives the protein CASGTGVRNTIYF. Together with reference TRBV7-2 and TRBJ1-3, the CDR3 gives the full variable domain: GAGVSQSPSNKVTEKGKDVELRCDPISGHTALYWYRQSLGQGLEFLIYFQGNSAPDKSGLPSDRFSAERTGGSVSTLTIQRTQQEDSAVYLCASGTGVRNTIYFGEGSWLTVV.

This clonotype turned up a few times. The J gene is TRBJ2-7, the V gene TRBV7-9; tentatively, D is TRBD2 (5 bases). Trimming removed 3 bases from V and 4 bases from J, with 10 bases in between. CDR3 length equals 13 residues. The V gene's germline CDR1 is SEHNR and CDR2 FQNEAQ (reference sequence). The CDR3 region has the DNA TGTGCCAGCAGCTTTCTCGGGGTATACGAGCAGTACGTC. Protein sequence: CASSFLGVYEQYV.

This clonotype came up a few times. The chain uses TRBV4-1 and TRBJ2-5; D not certain. This CDR3 spans 13 amino acids. Deletions cut 1 base from V and 5 bases from J, with 8 bases between. Germline values: CDR1 MGHRA, CDR2 YSYEKL. CDR3 bases: TGCGCCAGCAGCCAAGGGGCTACGGAGACCCAGTACTTC. This encodes CASSQGATETQYF.

This clonotype was recorded a few times. This chain joins TRBV4-3 and TRBJ2-5, with D unclear. Germline V gene data show CDR1 as LGHNA and CDR2 as YSLEER. This CDR3 has 13 amino acids. Between the trimmed V and J ends, which lost 10 bases and 2 bases, there was a span of 14 bases. Here the CDR3 reads CATPDLPQETQYF. The CDR3 DNA follows: TGCGCCACCCCAGACTTGCCACAAGAGACCCAGTACTTC.

This clonotype occurred many times. The rearrangement uses TRBV4-1 and TRBJ2-3; D is undetermined. The CDR3 has 16 residues. Germline CDR1 MGHRA, CDR2 YSYEKL. The V and J ends lost 0 bases and 3 bases respectively, with 13 bases between them. The CDR3 bases are TGCGCCAGCAGCCAAGAAAAGGCTCCCAATACAGATACGCAGTATTTT. Protein: CASSQEKAPNTDTQYF.

This clonotype was seen a few times. This chain connects TRBV5-4 to TRBJ2-4, with TRBD2 as a possible D gene (7 bases). Per the germline V gene, CDR1 is SGHNT and CDR2 is YYREEE (reference sequence). The germline V and J ends were trimmed by 4 bases and 2 bases, with 16 bases remaining between them. The CDR3 contains 16 residues. The CDR3 nucleotides are TGTGCCAGCAGCCCAGATGGGGGGGCGTCCAAAAACATTCAGTACTTC. It is translated as CASSPDGGASKNIQYF.

This clonotype was recorded a few times. Relative to the germline gene, one junction end is altered; a read error may explain this. The rearrangement joins TRBV20-1 to TRBJ2-5; tentative D call: TRBD2 (5 bases). CDR1 and CDR2 from the germline V gene are DFQATT and SNEGSKA (reference sequence). The CDR3 has 11 amino acids. CDR3: CSASSWETRYF. The DNA for the CDR3 is TGCAGTGCTAGTTCTTGGGAGACCCGGTACTTC.

This clonotype has at least ten counts. The J gene is TRBJ2-5, the V gene TRBV9; 8 bases map to TRBD2. Germline V lookup: CDR1 SGDLS, CDR2 YYNGEE. This CDR3 comprises 14 residues. Unmatched junction bases numbered 5, after V lost 2 bases and J lost 5 bases. In DNA, the CDR3 is TGTGCCAGCAGCGTGGCGGGGGGCTATGAGACCCAGTACTTC. It encodes CASSVAGGYETQYF.

The V call is TRBV3-1, the J call TRBJ1-2, with D uncertain. The CDR3 totals 13 residues. Trimming took off 6 bases at V and 5 bases at J, with 13 bases between the two ends. Looked up from germline, CDR1 is LGHDT and CDR2 is YNNKEL (reference sequence). The CDR3 DNA is TGTGCCAGCAGATCCCCGACTGCATATGGCTACACCTTC. Protein: CASRSPTAYGYTF.

This clonotype was seen repeatedly, ten times or more. This chain uses TRBV6-5 with TRBJ2-1; TRBD2 matches 7 bases. The CDR3 is 16 residues long. Germline loops: CDR1 MNHEY, CDR2 SVGAGI. The trim removed 5 bases at V and 4 bases at J, leaving 11 bases unmatched. DNA of the CDR3: TGTGCCAGCAGTCCCCTTGGCGGGGGTGGGTACAATGAGCAGTTCTTC. Its protein product is CASSPLGGGGYNEQFF.

This clonotype was counted only a few times. The chain is built from TRBV7-6 and TRBJ2-4; the D call may be TRBD1 or TRBD2 (6 bases each). CDR1 and CDR2 from the germline V gene are SGHVS and FNYEAQ. The CDR3 sequence is 15 residues long. Between the trimmed V and J ends, which lost 6 bases and 7 bases, there was a span of 19 bases. As DNA, the CDR3 is TGTGCCAGCAGTAGGGGGGCCCCAACGGGGAACATTCAGTACTTC. Translating gives CASSRGAPTGNIQYF. Together with reference TRBV7-6 and TRBJ2-4, the CDR3 gives the full variable domain: GAGVSQSPRYKVTKRGQDVALRCDPISGHVSLYWYRQALGQGPEFLTYFNYEAQQDKSGLPNDRFSAERPEGSISTLTIQRTEQRDSAMYRCASSRGAPTGNIQYFGAGTRLSVL.

The sample holds a few counts of this clonotype. This chain links TRBV2 with TRBJ1-6, with 7 bases lining up with TRBD1. Germline CDR1 is SNHLY and CDR2 is FYNNEI. The CDR3 spans 15 residues. V lost 6 bases, J lost 9 bases, and 11 bases stayed unmatched. The CDR3 region has the DNA TGTGCCAGCAGAAGGGGGGGACAGCTTCCTTCACCCCTCCACTTT. Protein product: CASRRGGQLPSPLHF.

The V call is TRBV3-1, the J call TRBJ2-5; 8 nucleotides agree with TRBD2. Germline lookup yields CDR1 LGHDT and CDR2 YNNKEL (reference sequence). This CDR3 has 18 residues. V was clipped by 3 bases and J by 4 bases; unmatched bases: 16. The CDR3 bases are TGTGCCAGCAGCCACCTGATGACGGGGGGGGTCTCGTCAGAGACCCAGTACTTC. This translates into CASSHLMTGGVSSETQYF.

V is TRBV3-1 and J is TRBJ2-6; TRBD1 aligns across 7 bases. CDR3 length: 17 residues. The V gene end was trimmed by 3 bases and the J gene end by 6 bases; junction bases not matched to a gene: 11. Germline V lookup: CDR1 LGHDT, CDR2 YNNKEL (reference sequence). CDR3 sequence (DNA): TGTGCCAGCAGCCAGGCCACCGGACAGGACGAGGCCAACGTCCTGACTTTC. It yields the protein CASSQATGQDEANVLTF.

This clonotype has a handful of counts. The V and J genes are TRBV28 and TRBJ2-7; D possibly corresponds to TRBD1 (5 bases). V gave up 6 bases and J gave up 5 bases, with 17 bases separating them. Germline-derived CDR1 and CDR2 are MDHEN and SYDVKM. The CDR3 has 14 amino acids. The DNA for the CDR3 is TGTGCCAGCAGCCCTGGGCAGGGCTTCGACGAGCAGTACGTC. It encodes CASSPGQGFDEQYV.

This clonotype was counted between two and nine times. This chain connects TRBV7-2 to TRBJ2-3; 9 bases line up with TRBD2. The length of the CDR3 is 16 residues. J was trimmed by 1 base and V by 2 bases; bases with no gene match: 4. In germline, CDR1 is SGHTA, CDR2 FQGNSA. CDR3 protein: CASSLQSSGGTDTQYF. DNA for the CDR3: TGTGCCAGCAGCTTACAGTCTAGCGGGGGCACAGATACGCAGTATTTT.

This chain links TRBV4-1 with TRBJ2-5; D possibly matches TRBD1 or TRBD2 (5 bases each). This CDR3 region has 14 residues. The V and J ends lost 4 bases and 5 bases respectively, with 14 bases between them. CDR1 is MGHRA, CDR2 YSYEKL, per germline. As DNA, the CDR3 is TGCGCCAGCAGCCGGGGCCGGGGACGGGAGACCCAGTACTTC. This translates into CASSRGRGRETQYF.